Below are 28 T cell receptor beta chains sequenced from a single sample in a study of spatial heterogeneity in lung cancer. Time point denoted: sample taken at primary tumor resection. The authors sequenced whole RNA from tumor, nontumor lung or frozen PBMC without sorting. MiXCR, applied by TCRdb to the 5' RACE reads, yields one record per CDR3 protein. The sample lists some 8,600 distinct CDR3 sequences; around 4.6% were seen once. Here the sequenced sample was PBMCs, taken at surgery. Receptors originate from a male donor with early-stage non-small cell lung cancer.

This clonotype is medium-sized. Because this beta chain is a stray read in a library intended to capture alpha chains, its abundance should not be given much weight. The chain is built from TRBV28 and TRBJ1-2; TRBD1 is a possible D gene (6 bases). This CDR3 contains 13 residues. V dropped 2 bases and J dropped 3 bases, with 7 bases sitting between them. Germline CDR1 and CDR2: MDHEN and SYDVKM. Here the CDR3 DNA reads TGTGCCAGCAGTTTAAAGGGGGACTATGGCTACACCTTC. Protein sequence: CASSLKGDYGYTF.

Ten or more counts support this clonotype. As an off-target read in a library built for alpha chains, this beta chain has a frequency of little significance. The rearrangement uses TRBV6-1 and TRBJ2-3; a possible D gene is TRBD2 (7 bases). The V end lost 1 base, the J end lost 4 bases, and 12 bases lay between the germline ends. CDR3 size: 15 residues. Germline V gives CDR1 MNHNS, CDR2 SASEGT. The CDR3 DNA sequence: TGTGCCAGCAGTGAAGGGGGGGGCGCATCAGATACGCAGTATTTT. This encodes CASSEGGGASDTQYF.

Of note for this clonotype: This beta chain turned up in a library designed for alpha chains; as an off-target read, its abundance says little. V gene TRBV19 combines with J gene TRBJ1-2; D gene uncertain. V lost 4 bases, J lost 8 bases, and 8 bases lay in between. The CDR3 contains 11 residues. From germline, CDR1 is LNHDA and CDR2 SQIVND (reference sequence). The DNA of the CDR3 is TGTGCCAGTAGTACCTCCGGGGGCTACACCTTC. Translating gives CASSTSGGYTF. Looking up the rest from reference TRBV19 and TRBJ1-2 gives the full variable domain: DGGITQSPKYLFRKEGQNVTLSCEQNLNHDAMYWYRQDPGQGLRLIYYSQIVNDFQKGDIAEGYSVSREKKESFPLTVTSAQKNPTAFYLCASSTSGGYTFGSGTRLTVV.

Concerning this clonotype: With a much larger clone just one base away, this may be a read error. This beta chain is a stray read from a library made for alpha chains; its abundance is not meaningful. CDR3 coding DNA: TGCAGCGTAAACCGGGACATCGACACAGATACGCAGTATTTT. This encodes CSVNRDIDTDTQYF. The chain carries TRBV29-1 and TRBJ2-3; TRBD1 is a possible D gene (6 bases). CDR1 and CDR2 (germline): SQVTM, ANQGSEA. Trimming took off 6 bases at V and 2 bases at J, with 15 bases between the two ends. The CDR3 spans 14 residues.

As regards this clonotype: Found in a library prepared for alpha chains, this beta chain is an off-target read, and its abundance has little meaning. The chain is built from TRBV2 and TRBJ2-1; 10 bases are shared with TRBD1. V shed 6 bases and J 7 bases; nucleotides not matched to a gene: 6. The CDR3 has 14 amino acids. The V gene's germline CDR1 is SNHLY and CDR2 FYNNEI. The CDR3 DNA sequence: TGTGCCAGCAGATACGACAGGGGGCGAAATGAGCAGTTCTTC. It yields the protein CASRYDRGRNEQFF.

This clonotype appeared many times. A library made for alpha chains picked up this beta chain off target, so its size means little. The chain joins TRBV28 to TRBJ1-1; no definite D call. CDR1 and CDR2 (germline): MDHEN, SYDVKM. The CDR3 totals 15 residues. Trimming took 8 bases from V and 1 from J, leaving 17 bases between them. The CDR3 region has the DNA TGTGCCAGCGGAGAGTTTCGGGCCCCGAACACTGAAGCTTTCTTT. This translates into CASGEFRAPNTEAFF.

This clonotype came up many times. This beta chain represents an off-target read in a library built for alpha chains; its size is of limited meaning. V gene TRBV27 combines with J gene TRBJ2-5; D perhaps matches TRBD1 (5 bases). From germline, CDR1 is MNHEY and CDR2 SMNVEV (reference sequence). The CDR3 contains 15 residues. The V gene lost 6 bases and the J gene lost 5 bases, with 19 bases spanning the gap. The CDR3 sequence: CASSKGPLKGETQYF. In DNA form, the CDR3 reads TGTGCCAGCAGCAAGGGTCCCCTAAAGGGGGAGACCCAGTACTTC.

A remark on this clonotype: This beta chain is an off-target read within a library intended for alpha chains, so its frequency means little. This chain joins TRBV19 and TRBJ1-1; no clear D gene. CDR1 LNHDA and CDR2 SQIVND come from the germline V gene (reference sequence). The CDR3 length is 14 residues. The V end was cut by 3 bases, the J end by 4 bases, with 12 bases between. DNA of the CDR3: TGTGCCAGTAGTATCGGGATAGAGGGCACTGAAGCTTTCTTT. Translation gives CASSIGIEGTEAFF. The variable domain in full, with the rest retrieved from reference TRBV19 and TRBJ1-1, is DGGITQSPKYLFRKEGQNVTLSCEQNLNHDAMYWYRQDPGQGLRLIYYSQIVNDFQKGDIAEGYSVSREKKESFPLTVTSAQKNPTAFYLCASSIGIEGTEAFFGQGTRLTVV.

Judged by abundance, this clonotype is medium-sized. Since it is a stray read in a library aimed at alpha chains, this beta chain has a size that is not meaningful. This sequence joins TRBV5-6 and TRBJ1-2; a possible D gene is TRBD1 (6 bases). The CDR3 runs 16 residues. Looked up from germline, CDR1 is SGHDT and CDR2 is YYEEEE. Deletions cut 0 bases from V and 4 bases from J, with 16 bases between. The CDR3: CASSLALGGSSYGYTF. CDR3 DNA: TGTGCCAGCAGCTTGGCGCTGGGGGGCTCAAGCTATGGCTACACCTTC.

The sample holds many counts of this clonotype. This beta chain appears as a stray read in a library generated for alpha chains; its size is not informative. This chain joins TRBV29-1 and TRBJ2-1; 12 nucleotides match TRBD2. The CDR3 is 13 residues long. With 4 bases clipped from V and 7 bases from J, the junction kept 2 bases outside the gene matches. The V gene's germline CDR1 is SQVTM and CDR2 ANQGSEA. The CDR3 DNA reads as TGCAGCGTTGCTACTAGCGGGGGGAATGAGCAGTTCTTC. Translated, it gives CSVATSGGNEQFF.

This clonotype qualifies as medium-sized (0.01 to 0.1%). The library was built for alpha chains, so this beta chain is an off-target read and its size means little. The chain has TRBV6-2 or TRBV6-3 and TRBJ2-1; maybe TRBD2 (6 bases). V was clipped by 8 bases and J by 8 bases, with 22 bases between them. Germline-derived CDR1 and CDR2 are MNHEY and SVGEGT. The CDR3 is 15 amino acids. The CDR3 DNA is TGTGCCAGCTCTTTGCTAGGCGCGGGACTGGATGAGCAGTTCTTC. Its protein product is CASSLLGAGLDEQFF.

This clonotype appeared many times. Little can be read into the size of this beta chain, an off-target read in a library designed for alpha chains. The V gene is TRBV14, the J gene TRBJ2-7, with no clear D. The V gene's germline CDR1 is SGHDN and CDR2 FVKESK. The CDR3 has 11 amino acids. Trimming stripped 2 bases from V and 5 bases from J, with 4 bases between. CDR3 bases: TGTGCCAGCAGCCAACGCCACGAGCAGTACTTC. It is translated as CASSQRHEQYF.

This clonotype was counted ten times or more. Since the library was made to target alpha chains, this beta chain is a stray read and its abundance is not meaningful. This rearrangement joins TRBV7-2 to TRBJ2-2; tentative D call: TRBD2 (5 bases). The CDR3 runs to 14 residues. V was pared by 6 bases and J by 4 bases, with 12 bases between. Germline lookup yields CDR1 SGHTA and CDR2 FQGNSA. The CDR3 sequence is CASREGRLTGELFF. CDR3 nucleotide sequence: TGTGCCAGCAGAGAGGGCCGTCTCACCGGGGAGCTGTTTTTT. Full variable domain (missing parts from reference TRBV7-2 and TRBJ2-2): GAGVSQSPSNKVTEKGKDVELRCDPISGHTALYWYRQSLGQGLEFLIYFQGNSAPDKSGLPSDRFSAERTGGSVSTLTIQRTQQEDSAVYLCASREGRLTGELFFGEGSRLTVL.

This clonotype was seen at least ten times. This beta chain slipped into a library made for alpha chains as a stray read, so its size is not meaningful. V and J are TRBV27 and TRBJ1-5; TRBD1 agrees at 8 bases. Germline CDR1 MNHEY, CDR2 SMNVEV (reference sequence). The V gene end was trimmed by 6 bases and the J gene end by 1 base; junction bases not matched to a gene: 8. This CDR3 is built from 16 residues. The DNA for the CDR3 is TGTGCCAGCAGAAGACAGGGGATAAGGAGCAATCAGCCCCAGCATTTT. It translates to CASRRQGIRSNQPQHF.

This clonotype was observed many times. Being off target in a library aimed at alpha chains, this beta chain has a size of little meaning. The CDR3 sequence is CASSSTQAYYGYTF. CDR3 coding DNA: TGTGCCAGCAGCTCCACGCAGGCGTACTATGGCTACACCTTC. The chain recombines TRBV7-9 with TRBJ1-2; D unclear. V gave up 4 bases and J gave up 3 bases, with 12 bases separating them. The V gene's germline CDR1 is SEHNR and CDR2 FQNEAQ (reference sequence). This CDR3 contains 14 residues.

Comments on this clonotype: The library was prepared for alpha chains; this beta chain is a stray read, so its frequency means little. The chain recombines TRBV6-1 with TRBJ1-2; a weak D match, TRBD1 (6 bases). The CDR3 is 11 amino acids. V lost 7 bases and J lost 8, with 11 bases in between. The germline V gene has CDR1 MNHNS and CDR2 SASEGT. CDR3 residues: CASNTGYGYTF. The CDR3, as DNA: TGTGCCAGCAATACAGGGTACGGCTACACCTTC.

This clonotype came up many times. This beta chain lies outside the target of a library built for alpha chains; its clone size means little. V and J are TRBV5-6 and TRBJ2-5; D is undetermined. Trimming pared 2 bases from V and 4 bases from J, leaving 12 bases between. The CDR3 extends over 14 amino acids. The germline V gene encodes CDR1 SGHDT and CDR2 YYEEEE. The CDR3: CASSLNRLGETQYF. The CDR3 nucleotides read TGTGCCAGCAGCTTAAACAGACTGGGAGAGACCCAGTACTTC.

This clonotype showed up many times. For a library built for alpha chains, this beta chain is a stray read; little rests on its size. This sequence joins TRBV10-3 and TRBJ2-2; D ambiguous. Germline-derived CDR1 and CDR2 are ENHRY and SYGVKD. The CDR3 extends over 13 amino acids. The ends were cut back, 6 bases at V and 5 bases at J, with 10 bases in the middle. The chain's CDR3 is CAIRDPRTGELFF. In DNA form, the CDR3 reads TGTGCCATCAGGGACCCGAGGACCGGGGAGCTGTTTTTT.

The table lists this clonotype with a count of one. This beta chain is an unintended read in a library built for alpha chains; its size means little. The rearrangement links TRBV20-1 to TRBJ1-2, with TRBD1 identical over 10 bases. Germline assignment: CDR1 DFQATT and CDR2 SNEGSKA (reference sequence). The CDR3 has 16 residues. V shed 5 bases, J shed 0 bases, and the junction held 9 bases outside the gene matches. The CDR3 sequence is CSAAAGQGNPNYGYTF. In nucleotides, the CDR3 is TGCAGTGCTGCAGCGGGACAGGGGAATCCTAACTATGGCTACACCTTC.

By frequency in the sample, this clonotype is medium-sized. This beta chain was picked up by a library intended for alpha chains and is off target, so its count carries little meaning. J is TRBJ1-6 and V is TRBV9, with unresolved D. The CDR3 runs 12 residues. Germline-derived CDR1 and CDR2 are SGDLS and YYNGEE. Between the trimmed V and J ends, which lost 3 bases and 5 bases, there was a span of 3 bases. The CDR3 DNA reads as TGTGCCAGCAGCGGGGATAATTCACCCCTCCACTTT. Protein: CASSGDNSPLHF.

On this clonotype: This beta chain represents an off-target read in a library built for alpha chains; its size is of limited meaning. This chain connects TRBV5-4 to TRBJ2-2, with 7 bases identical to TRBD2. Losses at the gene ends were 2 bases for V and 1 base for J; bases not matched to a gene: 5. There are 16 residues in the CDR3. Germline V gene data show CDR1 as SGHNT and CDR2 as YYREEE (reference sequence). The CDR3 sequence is CASSLRLAWNTGELFF. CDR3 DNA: TGTGCCAGCAGCTTACGACTAGCATGGAACACCGGGGAGCTGTTTTTT. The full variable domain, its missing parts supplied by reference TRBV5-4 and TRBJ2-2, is ETGVTQSPTHLIKTRGQQVTLRCSSQSGHNTVSWYQQALGQGPQFIFQYYREEENGRGNFPPRFSGLQFPNYSSELNVNALELDDSALYLCASSLRLAWNTGELFFGEGSRLTVL.

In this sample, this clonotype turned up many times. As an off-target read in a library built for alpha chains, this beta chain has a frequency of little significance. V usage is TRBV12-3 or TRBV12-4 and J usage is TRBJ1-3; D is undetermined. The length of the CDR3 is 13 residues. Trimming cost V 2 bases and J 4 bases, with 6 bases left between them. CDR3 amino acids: CASSLQRGNTIYF. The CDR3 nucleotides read TGTGCCAGCAGTTTACAGAGAGGAAACACCATATATTTT.

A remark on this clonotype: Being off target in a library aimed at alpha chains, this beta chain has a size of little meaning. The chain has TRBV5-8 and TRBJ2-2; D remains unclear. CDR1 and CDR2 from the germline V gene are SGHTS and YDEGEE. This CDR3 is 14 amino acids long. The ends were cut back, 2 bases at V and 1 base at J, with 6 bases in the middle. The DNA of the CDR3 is TGTGCCAGCAGCTTACAAATGAACACCGGGGAGCTGTTTTTT. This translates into CASSLQMNTGELFF.

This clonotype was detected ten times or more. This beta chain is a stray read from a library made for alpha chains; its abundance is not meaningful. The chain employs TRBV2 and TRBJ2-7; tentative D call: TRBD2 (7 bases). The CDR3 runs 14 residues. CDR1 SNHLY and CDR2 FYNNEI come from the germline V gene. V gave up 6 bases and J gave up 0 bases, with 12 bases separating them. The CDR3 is CASSARGHSYEQYV. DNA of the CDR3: TGTGCCAGCAGCGCGCGGGGGCACTCCTACGAGCAGTACGTC.

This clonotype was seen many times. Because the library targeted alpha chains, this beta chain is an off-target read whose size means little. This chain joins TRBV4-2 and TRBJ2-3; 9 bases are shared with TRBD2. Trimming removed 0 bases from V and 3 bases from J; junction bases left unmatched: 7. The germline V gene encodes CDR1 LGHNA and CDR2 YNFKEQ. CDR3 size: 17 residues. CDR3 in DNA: TGTGCCAGCAGCCAAGATTGGGGCGGGGGGGCGACAGATACGCAGTATTTT. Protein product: CASSQDWGGGATDTQYF.

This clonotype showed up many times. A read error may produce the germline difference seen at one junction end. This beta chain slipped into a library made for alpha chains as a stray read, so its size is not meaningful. CDR3 DNA sequence: TGTGCCAGCAGCCCGACTGGGCTAGCGGGGGGCCAACCCGACTTC. Amino acid sequence: CASSPTGLAGGQPDF. The chain joins TRBV7-2 to TRBJ2-5; TRBD2 matches at 11 bases. The CDR3 totals 15 residues. Germline assignment: CDR1 SGHTA and CDR2 FQGNSA.

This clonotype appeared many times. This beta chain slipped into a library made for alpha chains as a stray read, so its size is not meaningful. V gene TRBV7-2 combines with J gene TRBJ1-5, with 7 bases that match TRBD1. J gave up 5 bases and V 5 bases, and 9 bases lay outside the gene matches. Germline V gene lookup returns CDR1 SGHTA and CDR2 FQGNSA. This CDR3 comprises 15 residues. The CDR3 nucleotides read TGTGCCAGCAGCCCGGTAGGGGGCGTCTATCAGCCCCAGCATTTT. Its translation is CASSPVGGVYQPQHF.

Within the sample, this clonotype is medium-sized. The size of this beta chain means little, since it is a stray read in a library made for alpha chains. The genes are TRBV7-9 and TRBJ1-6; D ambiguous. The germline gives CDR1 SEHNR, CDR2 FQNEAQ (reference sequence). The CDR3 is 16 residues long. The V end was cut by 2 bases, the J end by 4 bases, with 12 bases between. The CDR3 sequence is CASSLRIGGYNSPLHF. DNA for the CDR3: TGTGCCAGCAGCTTACGAATTGGCGGTTATAATTCACCCCTCCACTTT.